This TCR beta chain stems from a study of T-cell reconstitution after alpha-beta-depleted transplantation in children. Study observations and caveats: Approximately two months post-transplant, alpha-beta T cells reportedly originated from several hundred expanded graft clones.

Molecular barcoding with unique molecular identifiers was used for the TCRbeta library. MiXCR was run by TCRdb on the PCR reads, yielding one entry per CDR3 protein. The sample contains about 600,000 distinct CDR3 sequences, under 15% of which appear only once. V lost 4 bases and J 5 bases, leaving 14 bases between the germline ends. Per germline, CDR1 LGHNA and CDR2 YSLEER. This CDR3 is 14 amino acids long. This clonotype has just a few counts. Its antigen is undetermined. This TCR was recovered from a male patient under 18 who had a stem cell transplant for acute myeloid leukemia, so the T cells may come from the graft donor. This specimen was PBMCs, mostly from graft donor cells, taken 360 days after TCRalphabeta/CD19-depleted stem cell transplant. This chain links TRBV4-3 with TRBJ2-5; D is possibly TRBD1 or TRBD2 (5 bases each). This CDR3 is CASSRQRLSETQYF. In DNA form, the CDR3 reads TGCGCCAGCAGCCGACAGCGGCTCTCGGAGACCCAGTACTTC.